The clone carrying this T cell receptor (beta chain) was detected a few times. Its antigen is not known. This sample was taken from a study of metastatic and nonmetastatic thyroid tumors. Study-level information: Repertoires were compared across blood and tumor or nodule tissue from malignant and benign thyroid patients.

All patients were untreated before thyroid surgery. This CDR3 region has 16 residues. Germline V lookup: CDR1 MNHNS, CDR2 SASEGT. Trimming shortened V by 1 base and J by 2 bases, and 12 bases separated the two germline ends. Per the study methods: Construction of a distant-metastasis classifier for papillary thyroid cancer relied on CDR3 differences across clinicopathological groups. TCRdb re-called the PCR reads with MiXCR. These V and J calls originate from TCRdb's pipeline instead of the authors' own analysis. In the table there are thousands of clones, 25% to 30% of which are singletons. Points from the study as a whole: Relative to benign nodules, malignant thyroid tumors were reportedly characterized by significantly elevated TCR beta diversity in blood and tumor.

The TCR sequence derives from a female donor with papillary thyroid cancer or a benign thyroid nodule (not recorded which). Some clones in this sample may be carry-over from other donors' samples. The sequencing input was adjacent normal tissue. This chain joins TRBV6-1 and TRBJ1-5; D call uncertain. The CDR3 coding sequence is TGTGCCAGCAGTGAAGAGGTCAGATCAGGCAATCAGCCCCAGCATTTT. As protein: CASSEEVRSGNQPQHF.